The 22 T cell receptor beta chains below were found in one sample sequenced in a study of T cells in Graves' hyperthyroidism and ophthalmopathy (dated by TCRdb to the late 2010s). Libraries were prepared through multiplex PCR. Sequencer: Illumina HiSeq 2000. TCR beta CDR3 regions were amplified from RNA transcripts. The TCR CDR3 was subjected to a first round of RT-PCR using the HTBI primer set and the Qiagen OneStep RT-PCR kit. TCRdb handled the public reads itself, with Q25 trimming in fastp and clone calling in MiXCR, and kept productive beta chains. Identical CDR3 proteins give one entry, which carries the most common genes and DNA. The sample table holds approximately 400,000 distinct CDR3 sequences, of which less than 20% were seen once. The leading ten clones occupy about 30% of the sample. Material: blood. The receptor source for this set is a woman under 30 with Graves' hyperthyroidism that later progressed to Graves' ophthalmopathy.

This clonotype was seen ten or more times. The V gene is TRBV30, the J gene TRBJ2-1, with D tentatively TRBD2 (5 bases). V was shortened by 0 bases and J by 5 bases, with 20 bases between the two germline ends. CDR3 size: 17 residues. CDR1 and CDR2 (germline): GTSNPN, SVGIG (reference sequence). The CDR3 DNA reads as TGTGCCTGGAGTGTGGTCGCCCGAGGGATCTCTCACAATGAGCAGTTCTTC. Translated: CAWSVVARGISHNEQFF.

This clonotype occurred many times. This chain connects TRBV7-8 to TRBJ2-1, with D unresolved. The CDR3 contains 17 residues. V shed 0 bases and J shed 2 bases, with 14 bases lying between them. Looked up from germline, CDR1 is SGHVS and CDR2 is FQNEAQ. CDR3 loop: CASSLAHRALAYNEQFF. In DNA, the CDR3 is TGTGCCAGCAGCTTAGCCCACCGGGCGTTAGCCTACAATGAGCAGTTCTTC. The full variable domain, its missing parts supplied by reference TRBV7-8 and TRBJ2-1, is GAGVSQSPRYKVAKRGQDVALRCDPISGHVSLFWYQQALGQGPEFLTYFQNEAQLDKSGLPSDRFFAERPEGSVSTLKIQRTQQEDSAVYLCASSLAHRALAYNEQFFGPGTRLTVL.

CDR3 in amino acids: CASSQSWTSGGRYEQYF. Here the CDR3 DNA reads TGCGCCAGCAGCCAGAGCTGGACTAGCGGGGGACGCTACGAGCAGTACTTC. The chain joins TRBV4-1 to TRBJ2-7, with 13 bases lining up with TRBD2. The CDR3 length is 17 residues. Germline CDR1 reads MGHRA; CDR2 reads YSYEKL. V lost 3 bases and J lost 3; bases outside the gene matches: 8.

This clonotype was counted between two and nine times. This chain connects TRBV4-1 to TRBJ2-3; 15 bases are shared with TRBD2. Germline V CDR1 and CDR2: MGHRA, YSYEKL. J lost 5 bases, V lost 2 bases, and 14 bases had no gene match. The CDR3 sequence is 20 residues long. The DNA for the CDR3 is TGCGCCAGCAGCCAACAACCCCCGGGACTAGCGGGAGGTAGGGGAGATACGCAGTATTTT. Translating gives CASSQQPPGLAGGRGDTQYF.

This clonotype occurred a few times. The chain carries TRBV7-9 and TRBJ2-1; D perhaps matches TRBD1 (7 bases). V lost 5 bases to trimming and J lost 14 bases, with 13 bases between them. This CDR3 is 11 amino acids long. Per the germline V gene, CDR1 is SEHNR and CDR2 is FQNEAQ (reference sequence). The CDR3 spells CASSLSGQEFF. In nucleotides, the CDR3 is TGTGCCAGCAGCCTTAGCGGACAGGAGTTCTTC.

This clonotype was observed at least ten times. One end of the junction fails to match germline, which may point to a read error. This sequence joins TRBV28 and TRBJ2-7; D gene ambiguous. The V gene's germline CDR1 is MDHEN and CDR2 SYDVKM. The CDR3 has 11 amino acids. CDR3 coding DNA: TGTGCCAGCGGTTCCTCCTCCGAGCAGTACTTC. It codes for CASGSSSEQYF.

At least ten counts were recorded for this clonotype. The chain recombines TRBV7-2 with TRBJ1-4, with D possibly matching TRBD1 (5 bases). Germline V gene data show CDR1 as SGHTA and CDR2 as FQGNSA. The CDR3 runs 15 residues. Trimming shortened V by 4 bases and J by 7 bases, and 16 bases separated the two germline ends. CDR3 in amino acids: CASSSPGRRGEKLFF. CDR3 coding DNA: TGTGCCAGCAGCTCTCCGGGACGTAGAGGTGAAAAACTGTTTTTT.

The rearrangement joins TRBV15 to TRBJ2-1, with D unresolved. This CDR3 comprises 14 residues. The germline V gene encodes CDR1 LNHNV and CDR2 YYDKDF (reference sequence). V was trimmed by 4 bases and J by 0 bases, leaving 7 bases between them. CDR3 in amino acids: CATSTSSSYNEQFF. Written as DNA, the CDR3 is TGTGCCACCAGCACTTCTAGCTCCTACAATGAGCAGTTCTTC.

The chain uses TRBV20-1 and TRBJ2-1, with TRBD2 as a possible D gene (6 bases). This CDR3 has 14 residues. Trimming removed 3 bases from V and 0 bases from J, with 9 bases in between. CDR1 and CDR2 from the germline V gene are DFQATT and SNEGSKA (reference sequence). The CDR3 coding sequence is TGCAGTGCTAGCGCGGGGCCCTCCTACAATGAGCAGTTCTTC. This codes for CSASAGPSYNEQFF.

This clonotype was counted only a few times. This chain links TRBV29-1 with TRBJ1-3, with D unresolved. The V and J ends lost 4 bases and 2 bases respectively, with 12 bases between them. The CDR3 is made up of 14 amino acids. Germline CDR1 SQVTM, CDR2 ANQGSEA. Here the CDR3 reads CSVGGSYAGNTIYF. The DNA of the CDR3 is TGCAGCGTTGGTGGGTCTTATGCTGGAAACACCATATATTTT.

The sample holds a few counts of this clonotype. This chain connects TRBV7-9 to TRBJ2-3; TRBD1 aligns across 7 bases. Losses at the gene ends were 4 bases for V and 2 bases for J; bases not matched to a gene: 6. Per germline, CDR1 SEHNR and CDR2 FQNEAQ (reference sequence). There are 15 residues in the CDR3. CDR3 in amino acids: CASSSGQAHTDTQYF. CDR3 bases: TGTGCCAGCAGCTCCGGACAGGCTCACACAGATACGCAGTATTTT.

This clonotype was recorded at least ten times. The V and J genes are TRBV12-3 or TRBV12-4 and TRBJ2-5, with TRBD1 matching 12 bases. CDR3 size: 16 residues. With 5 bases clipped from V and 1 base from J, the junction kept 5 bases outside the gene matches. The CDR3 coding sequence is TGTGCCAGCAGTGGGACAGGGGGCGTTTTCCAAGAGACCCAGTACTTC. Translation gives CASSGTGGVFQETQYF.

This clonotype was observed a few times. The CDR3 spells CASSLRDSAGGNQPQHF. CDR3 coding DNA: TGTGCCAGCAGCTTAAGGGATTCTGCAGGGGGCAATCAGCCCCAGCATTTT. V usage is TRBV5-4 and J usage is TRBJ1-5, with D possibly matching TRBD1 (6 bases). V gave up 2 bases and J gave up 2 bases, with 17 bases separating them. From germline, CDR1 is SGHNT and CDR2 YYREEE (reference sequence). The CDR3 runs 17 residues.

This clonotype has at least ten counts. V and J are TRBV5-1 and TRBJ2-3; 8 bases agree with TRBD2. The CDR3 length is 15 residues. The ends lost 4 bases at V and 6 bases at J; junction bases unmatched: 10. Germline CDR1 SGHRS, CDR2 YFSETQ. In nucleotides, the CDR3 is TGCGCCAGCAGCCCCGAAAAGCGGGAGTTTGATACGCAGTATTTT. Amino acid sequence: CASSPEKREFDTQYF.

Comment on this clonotype: A much larger clone differs from this one at a single base, so this may be a read error. The V gene is TRBV3-1, the J gene TRBJ1-6; 8 bases line up with TRBD1. Unmatched junction bases numbered 15, after V lost 7 bases and J lost 10 bases. This CDR3 comprises 16 residues. CDR1 is LGHDT, CDR2 YNNKEL, per germline (reference sequence). CDR3 sequence reads: CASIQASGGAGSPLHF. The CDR3 region has the DNA TGTGCCAGCATCCAGGCCTCAGGGGGCGCGGGATCACCCCTCCACTTT.

As regards this clonotype: Sequence at one end of the junction differs from germline and may be a read error. The rearrangement uses TRBV20-1 and TRBJ1-2; a possible D gene is TRBD1 (6 bases). CDR1 is DFQATT and CDR2 is SNEGSKA in the germline V gene (reference sequence). The CDR3 has 14 residues. Here the CDR3 reads CSARDRNVNYGYTF. The CDR3 DNA is TGCAGTGCGAGAGACAGGAATGTTAACTATGGCTACACCTTC.

This clonotype has a count of ten or more. This chain uses TRBV6-2 or TRBV6-3 with TRBJ2-1; TRBD2 matches at 9 bases. Germline CDR1 MNHEY, CDR2 SVGEGT. The CDR3 consists of 17 residues. V dropped 2 bases and J dropped 4; count of bases not matched to a gene: 9. The CDR3 reads CASSYKKTSGTYNEQFF. DNA for the CDR3: TGTGCCAGCAGTTACAAGAAGACTAGCGGAACATACAATGAGCAGTTCTTC.

The rearrangement joins TRBV24-1 to TRBJ1-1; D not resolved. The CDR3 sequence is 13 residues long. Trimming removed 3 bases at V and 1 base at J, with 5 bases between. CDR1 and CDR2 from the germline V gene are KGHDR and SFDVKD. CDR3 amino acids: CATSDRQNTEAFF. DNA for the CDR3: TGTGCCACCAGTGATAGACAGAACACTGAAGCTTTCTTT.

This clonotype has only a few counts. This CDR3 is CATSRDRGQGHGYTF. The DNA of the CDR3 is TGTGCCACCAGCAGAGATCGAGGGCAGGGCCATGGCTACACCTTC. The genes are TRBV15 and TRBJ1-2; a possible D gene is TRBD1 (5 bases). The CDR3 is made up of 15 amino acids. V was pared by 0 bases and J by 6 bases, with 14 bases between. CDR1 and CDR2 (germline): LNHNV, YYDKDF (reference sequence).

This clonotype was recorded a few times. This chain links TRBV11-2 with TRBJ2-5, with 14 bases aligning to TRBD2. Germline CDR1 and CDR2: SGHAT and FQNNGV. The junction had 6 bases not matched to a gene; V was cut back by 5 bases and J by 4 bases. The CDR3 totals 16 residues. The chain's CDR3 is CASSAPGLAGVETQYF. For the CDR3, the DNA is TGTGCCAGCAGCGCCCCGGGACTAGCGGGAGTAGAGACCCAGTACTTC.

This clonotype has ten or more counts. The CDR3 reads CASSAGGSNTEAFF. The CDR3 DNA reads TGTGCCAGCAGTGCAGGAGGATCAAACACTGAAGCTTTCTTT. The chain carries TRBV2 and TRBJ1-1, with D hard to call. This CDR3 is built from 14 residues. Trimming took off 4 bases at V and 2 bases at J, with 11 bases between the two ends. The germline V gene has CDR1 SNHLY and CDR2 FYNNEI.

As concerns this clonotype: The junction differs from germline at one of its ends, possibly a read error. The chain employs TRBV3-1 and TRBJ2-2; no clear D gene. CDR3 size: 16 residues. Germline V gene data show CDR1 as LGHDT and CDR2 as YNNKEL (reference sequence). The CDR3, as DNA: TGTGTCAGCAGCCAAGTCAGGCAGATAAACACCGGGGAGCTGTTTTTT. This encodes CVSSQVRQINTGELFF.